This TCR beta chain is drawn from a study of shared clonotypes between healthy human individuals (dated by TCRdb to 2020 to 2022). For the study in its entirety: A few men and a couple of women, aged 18 to 49 years, made up the cohort. For each donor, CD4 naive and CD4 memory were each given three plates, CD8 naive was given two plates, and CD8 memory was given one plate. The study deeply sequenced blood TCR repertoires of several healthy adults to estimate repertoire size and the extent of clonotype sharing between individuals. Libraries were prepared and TCR repertoires were sequenced by different laboratories using diverse techniques, in order to increase sequencing depth and limit assay-specific biases. Each donor's leukapheresis produced roughly between about 0.8 and 8.9 billion PBMCs.

This clone came up once. It has no known antigen specificity. Nothing much larger sits one base from this clone, and base qualities are not available. Using the deep immunoSEQ assay, multiplex PCR amplified TCR CDR3 regions from genomic DNA. Genomic DNA extracted from each cell subset was distributed evenly over all wells of several immunoSEQ 96-well plates, and each plate served as one replicate. For sorted subsets, approximately 190 ng of genomic DNA, equivalent to about 30,000 T cell genomes, went into each replicate PCR. The purified libraries were quantified using a Qubit 3.0 fluorometer, sized with a Bioanalyzer 2100, and then quantified again using the KAPA Library Quantification kit. Every immunoSEQ 96-well plate was sequenced on a dedicated single-read 150-cycle Illumina NextSeq 550 flow cell. In the source study's methods: Because the immunoSEQ output included only junctional sequences and no quality scores, the filtering could not be the same as the filtering used for full-length reads. Sequences were annotated with PyIR, a Python wrapper for IgBLAST v1.9, and V/J genes and CDR3 were assigned using IMGT germline references. Any read was removed if the V/J assignment was weak (E-value above 1e-6), the CDR3 was missing, or the read contained stop codons, out-of-frame junctions, or ambiguous translated residues. A V3J clonotype was defined by an identical inferred V gene, J gene, and CDR3 amino acid sequence. Percentage overlap between repertoires was computed as shared unique clonotypes divided by the size of the smaller repertoire. Richness of each repertoire was evaluated using RTK rarefaction, the Chao1 estimator, and Recon v2.1 estimates of unobserved clonotypes. For all TCRbeta clonotypes obtained by the gDNA method from a handful of donors, generation probabilities were computed with OLGA. This is the immuneACCESS table as TCRdb keeps it, with only in-frame sequences that have V and J called. A part of the clones is gone; compared with another copy, unresolved V genes explain less than half, and the rest is unexplained. V and J calls plus clone size are reproduced from that table; the DNA served to infer D and trimming. The sample yields millions of clones; roughly 96% were counted once. In total, the top ten clones hold approximately 0.13% of the sample.

Healthy HIV-negative adults with no recently reported acute infections or vaccinations were included as donors. Only Caucasian adults living in Nashville, Tennessee, USA were represented among the donors. CD4+ T cells were enriched through magnetic negative selection, after which naive cells were positively selected on CD45RA and the remaining negative fraction served as the memory subset. After blood collection by leukapheresis, PBMCs were isolated using Ficoll-Histopaque density gradient centrifugation and then cryopreserved in the vapor phase of liquid nitrogen. Analytical flow cytometry was used to check the purity and quantity of each magnetically sorted T cell population. Genomic DNA was isolated from each sorted fraction and quantified by UV absorbance on a Nanodrop 2000c. What the study reported, not specific to this receptor: Only blood was sampled, and tissue TCR repertoires likely differ from those in blood. Compared with non-shared clonotypes, clonotypes shared by all four sorted-subset donors had higher generation probabilities. Rarefaction of sorted-subset datasets indicated incomplete sequencing despite the large sequencing depth. Across four donors, 4.5% to 6.5% of naive CD4, approximately 3.6% of naive CD8, 2% to 2.5% of memory CD4, and roughly 0.4% of memory CD8 clonotypes were shared. The genetic and exposure-history diversity represented was limited by the small number of donors. Based on pairwise subsampling, the degree of clonotype sharing among donors was expected to be affected by sequencing depth. Naive subsets generally had larger estimated clonotype richness than memory subsets did.

From the cysteine up to the phenylalanine, the CDR3 has a length of 13 residues. CDR3 DNA is the only sequence kept; it has 39 bases, read in frame from the first base. V and J are truncated by 5 bases and 3 bases respectively, leaving an intervening sequence of 11 bases. In the germline V gene, CDR1 corresponds to SGHNT and CDR2 to YENEEA. The receptor was derived from a young man in good health. This sequence uses TRBV11-3 and TRBJ2-7, and TRBD1 may be the D gene, going by 5 matching bases. Source material: naive CD4+ T cells sorted from blood. This sample's cell subset or site label indicates: CD45RA+ positively selected. The DNA sequence is as follows: TGTGCCAGCAGCAATTCCCAGGGCTACGAGCAGTACTTC. The resulting protein is CASSNSQGYEQYF.